Sequencing of this T cell receptor beta chain was carried out in a study of Graves' ophthalmopathy and Graves' hyperthyroidism. This clonotype showed up many times. The target antigen is unknown. The study's findings and limits: A model of 13 signatures distinguished ophthalmopathy from stable hyperthyroidism at approximately 90% sensitivity and 81.08% specificity. Most thyroid-expanded clonotypes exceeding 0.001 frequency were also found in blood.

Trimming took 3 bases from V and 3 from J, leaving 11 bases between them. From germline, CDR1 is GTSNPN and CDR2 SVGIG (reference sequence). The CDR3 has 14 residues. RNA transcripts were the template, and TCR beta CDR3 regions were amplified from them. Second-round multiplex PCR came after a first-round RT-PCR that employed HTBI primers. TCRdb redid the calling of the multiplex PCR reads with MiXCR, one entry per CDR3 protein. The sample lists 600,000 to 650,000 distinct CDR3 sequences, 22% seen once, with around 6.9% in the top ten. The TCR comes from a woman younger than 35 with stable Graves' hyperthyroidism. Some clones in this sample may be carry-over from other donors' samples. Material: peripheral blood. The V gene is TRBV30, the J gene TRBJ2-2, with D perhaps TRBD1 (6 bases). CDR3 in DNA: TGTGCCTGGAGACGAAAGGGGGACACCGGGGAGCTGTTTTTT. It translates to CAWRRKGDTGELFF. The complete variable domain, with remaining parts taken from reference TRBV30 and TRBJ2-2, reads SQTIHQWPATLVQPVGSPLSLECTVEGTSNPNLYWYRQAAGRGLQLLFYSVGIGQISSEVPQNLSASRPQDRQFILSSKKLLLSDSGFYLCAWRRKGDTGELFFGEGSRLTVL.